Shown below are 21 T cell receptor beta chains from a single sample sequenced in a study of blood T cell repertoires in COVID-19. Produced via immunoSEQ multiplex PCR; TCRdb's table is partial and in-frame only. The repertoire has roughly 280,000 clones, approximately 90% of them found once; the top ten carry 2.5% to 3%. Material: PBMCs or T cells enriched from blood (not recorded which). The receptors shown here come from a man between 40 and 49 years old who had been exposed to COVID-19.

This sequence joins TRBV30 and TRBJ2-1, with 8 bases lining up with TRBD2. Trimming took 0 bases from V and 2 from J; bases not matched to a gene: 9. The V gene's germline CDR1 is GTSNPN and CDR2 SVGIG (reference sequence). CDR3 length: 17 residues. CDR3 region: CAWSVLRSGGTYNEQFF. In DNA, the CDR3 is TGTGCCTGGAGTGTACTCCGTTCGGGAGGGACCTACAATGAGCAGTTCTTC.

This clone was seen only once. This chain links TRBV15 with TRBJ1-5, with no clear D. CDR3 length: 15 residues. V shed 3 bases and J shed 3 bases, with 12 bases lying between them. CDR1 and CDR2 from the germline V gene are LNHNV and YYDKDF (reference sequence). The chain's CDR3 is CATSSTGEPNQPQHF. CDR3 coding DNA: TGTGCCACCAGCAGCACCGGGGAACCCAATCAGCCCCAGCATTTT.

The chain is built from TRBV4-2 and TRBJ2-7, with 7 bases fitting TRBD1. Germline CDR1 and CDR2: LGHNA and YNFKEQ. This CDR3 contains 15 residues. V was clipped by 2 bases and J by 3 bases; unmatched bases: 7. The CDR3 nucleotides read TGTGCCAGCAGCCAATGGACAGGAGAGTACTACGAGCAGTACTTC. It encodes CASSQWTGEYYEQYF.

The V gene is TRBV2, the J gene TRBJ2-2; 8 bases agree with TRBD1. This CDR3 is built from 14 residues. After removal of 6 bases from V and 7 bases from J, the junction contained 7 bases not matched to a gene. CDR1 and CDR2 (germline): SNHLY, FYNNEI. The CDR3 here is CASRPRTGYGELFF. The CDR3 bases are TGTGCCAGCAGACCACGGACAGGGTACGGGGAGCTGTTTTTT.

Here the CDR3 reads CATAAANYGYTF. In DNA form, the CDR3 reads TGTGCCACAGCGGCCGCTAACTATGGCTACACCTTC. This chain joins TRBV5-4 and TRBJ1-2; D call uncertain. Germline V lookup: CDR1 SGHNT, CDR2 YYREEE (reference sequence). V was shortened by 9 bases and J by 0 bases, with 9 bases between the two germline ends. This CDR3 is 12 amino acids long.

The chain is built from TRBV11-2 and TRBJ2-1; 13 nucleotides align to TRBD2. The length of the CDR3 is 17 residues. Losses at the gene ends were 5 bases for V and 1 base for J; bases not matched to a gene: 5. Germline V lookup: CDR1 SGHAT, CDR2 FQNNGV. DNA of the CDR3: TGTGCCAGCAGCCGGCGACTAGCGGGAGGATCCTACAATGAGCAGTTCTTC. Translated: CASSRRLAGGSYNEQFF.

This chain joins TRBV9 and TRBJ2-3; 11 bases are a match to TRBD2. In germline, CDR1 is SGDLS, CDR2 YYNGEE. The V segment lost 3 bases and the J segment 13 bases; nucleotides outside the gene matches: 13. This CDR3 has 15 residues. The CDR3 here is CASSESGTSGNREYF. The CDR3, as DNA: TGTGCCAGCAGCGAGTCCGGGACTAGCGGTAACCGTGAGTATTTT.

The V call is TRBV19, the J call TRBJ2-2, with TRBD2 matching 9 bases. The CDR3 runs 16 residues. Germline CDR1 LNHDA, CDR2 SQIVND (reference sequence). The junction had 3 bases not matched to a gene; V was cut back by 4 bases and J by 0 bases. For the CDR3, the DNA is TGTGCCAGTAGTACACTAGCGGGTACGAACACCGGGGAGCTGTTTTTT. Translated: CASSTLAGTNTGELFF.

V gene TRBV30 combines with J gene TRBJ2-7; TRBD2 is a possible D gene (5 bases). Germline CDR1 is GTSNPN and CDR2 is SVGIG (reference sequence). Trimming cost V 2 bases and J 5 bases, with 10 bases left between them. CDR3 length: 12 amino acids. CDR3 sequence: CAWSRTRHEQYF. For the CDR3, the DNA is TGTGCCTGGAGTCGGACTCGCCACGAGCAGTACTTC.

The chain has TRBV5-6 and TRBJ2-2; 8 nucleotides line up with TRBD1. J gave up 4 bases and V 5 bases, and 13 bases lay outside the gene matches. Germline V gene data show CDR1 as SGHDT and CDR2 as YYEEEE. CDR3 length equals 17 residues. As DNA, the CDR3 is TGTGCCAGCAGTAACAGGGGGGCCCCCCAGTTCACCGGGGAGCTGTTTTTT. Encoded protein: CASSNRGAPQFTGELFF.

A single count supports this clone. The genes are TRBV7-6 and TRBJ1-6; 7 bases align to TRBD1. Looked up from germline, CDR1 is SGHVS and CDR2 is FNYEAQ. V shed 7 bases, J shed 6 bases, and the junction held 3 bases outside the gene matches. This CDR3 region has 13 residues. CDR3 protein: CASKQGSNSPLHF. As DNA, the CDR3 is TGTGCCAGCAAACAGGGGTCTAATTCACCCCTCCACTTT.

The gene calls are TRBV6-5 and TRBJ2-3; 13 bases are a match to TRBD2. The CDR3 has 15 residues. CDR1 is MNHEY and CDR2 is SVGAGI in the germline V gene. Trimming took 10 bases from V and 11 from J; bases not matched to a gene: 15. The CDR3 is CATFPAGTSGIVQYF. The DNA for the CDR3 is TGTGCCACCTTTCCCGCGGGGACTAGCGGGATTGTGCAGTATTTT.

The table lists this clone with a count of one. The rearrangement joins TRBV5-1 to TRBJ2-1; the D is unclear. The V gene's germline CDR1 is SGHRS and CDR2 YFSETQ. V lost 5 bases and J lost 5, with 14 bases in between. The CDR3 sequence is 14 residues long. The CDR3 loop is CASRGNRVDNEQFF. The CDR3 region has the DNA TGCGCCAGCAGGGGTAATCGGGTAGACAATGAGCAGTTCTTC. Filled out from reference TRBV5-1 and TRBJ2-1, the complete variable domain reads KAGVTQTPRYLIKTRGQQVTLSCSPISGHRSVSWYQQTPGQGLQFLFEYFSETQRNKGNFPGRFSGRQFSNSRSEMNVSTLELGDSALYLCASRGNRVDNEQFFGPGTRLTVL.

The chain has TRBV3-1 (or the pseudogene TRBV3-2) and TRBJ2-3; D gene uncertain. The CDR3 has 16 amino acids. Germline CDR1 LGHDT, CDR2 YNNKEL (reference sequence). Trimming cost V 2 bases and J 2 bases, with 14 bases left between them. The CDR3 here is CASSQKKADPTDTQYF. CDR3 nucleotides: TGTGCCAGCAGCCAAAAGAAGGCGGATCCCACAGATACGCAGTATTTT.

The genes are TRBV28 and TRBJ2-1; TRBD1 aligns across 7 bases. The CDR3 has 15 residues. Trimming took 3 bases from V and 5 from J; bases not matched to a gene: 7. Germline CDR1 reads MDHEN; CDR2 reads SYDVKM. CDR3 nucleotides: TGTGCCAGCAGTTTCAGGGACAGAGAAAACAATGAGCAGTTCTTC. It yields the protein CASSFRDRENNEQFF.

This clone has only a few counts. The chain links TRBV7-2 to TRBJ1-2, with TRBD1 matching over 9 bases. The V gene's germline CDR1 is SGHTA and CDR2 FQGNSA. The CDR3 consists of 15 residues. With 1 base clipped from V and 5 bases from J, the junction kept 5 bases outside the gene matches. The CDR3 DNA is TGTGCCAGCAGCTTAGGGTCGGGACAGGGTTATGGCTACACCTTC. This codes for CASSLGSGQGYGYTF.

This chain links TRBV4-2 with TRBJ2-1; TRBD2 aligns across 9 bases. The germline gives CDR1 LGHNA, CDR2 YNFKEQ. This CDR3 contains 15 residues. The junction had 4 bases not matched to a gene; V was cut back by 4 bases and J by 3 bases. CDR3 sequence (DNA): TGTGCCAGCAGCCCTAGCGGGAACGACTACAATGAGCAGTTCTTC. Its protein is CASSPSGNDYNEQFF.

This clone was counted a single time. The V call is TRBV5-1, the J call TRBJ1-1; maybe TRBD1 (5 bases). The germline CDR1 and CDR2 sequences are SGHRS and YFSETQ. V shed 9 bases and J shed 1 base, with 16 bases lying between them. The CDR3 has 14 residues. The CDR3 region is CATRRGDQNTEAFF. The CDR3 coding sequence is TGCGCCACTCGGCGGGGGGATCAGAACACTGAAGCTTTCTTT.

The chain couples TRBV6-6 to TRBJ2-1, with 11 bases fitting TRBD2. This CDR3 spans 20 amino acids. Germline CDR1 reads MNHNY; CDR2 reads SVGAGI (reference sequence). Germline trimming cut 5 bases from V and 0 bases from J; bases unmatched to any gene: 15. CDR3 sequence (DNA): TGTGCCAGCAGTCACGCTAGCGGGAGGCGCGGCACCAGCTCCTACAATGAGCAGTTCTTC. Protein product: CASSHASGRRGTSSYNEQFF.

J is TRBJ1-2 and V is TRBV7-9; TRBD1 aligns across 10 bases. CDR3 length: 16 amino acids. CDR1 is SEHNR and CDR2 is FQNEAQ in the germline V gene (reference sequence). With 2 bases clipped from V and 8 bases from J, the junction kept 11 bases outside the gene matches. Written as DNA, the CDR3 is TGTGCCAGCAGCTTAAATCCGAGGGGACAGGGGACCGGCTACACCTTC. The encoded protein is CASSLNPRGQGTGYTF.

The J gene is TRBJ2-7, the V gene TRBV6-1, with 8 bases matching TRBD1. Germline lookup yields CDR1 MNHNS and CDR2 SASEGT. The CDR3 length is 14 residues. The V and J ends lost 3 bases and 5 bases, in that order; junction bases with no gene match: 6. CDR3 coding DNA: TGTGCCAGCAGTGACCGGGACAGGCGACACGAGCAGTACTTC. It codes for CASSDRDRRHEQYF.